What follows is one T cell receptor beta chain and its context. Its target is not known. CDR3 length: 16 residues. V lost 2 bases and J lost 0, with 12 bases in between. The germline CDR1 and CDR2 sequences are SGHKS and YYEKEE (reference sequence). Here immunoSEQ multiplex PCR was the method, and the copy in TCRdb shows in-frame clones only, minus some. The profile covers tens of thousands of clones, with 80% to 95% appearing a single time and 0.44% taken by the ten largest. The data originate from a study of OX40 agonist ivuxolimab in advanced cancers. Overall study: Melanoma, hepatocellular carcinoma, head and neck or renal cell cancer occurred in dose-escalation patients.

Study conclusions and caveats: Within 6 weeks, CD4+ and CD8+ blood T cells expanded clonally at 0.1 to 3.0 mg/kg. Specificity for antigen went undetermined in the expanded peripheral T cells. Fewer expanded clones were found on average in CD4+ than in CD8+ T cells.

Source: CD4+ or CD8+ T cells sorted from blood, taken in a trial of the OX40 agonist ivuxolimab. The sequence derives from an adult with an advanced solid tumor such as melanoma, head and neck, liver or kidney cancer. This chain links TRBV5-5 with TRBJ1-5; D perhaps matches TRBD1 (5 bases). The CDR3 sequence is CASSLMGGFSNQPQHF. CDR3 nucleotide sequence: TGTGCCAGCAGCTTAATGGGGGGTTTTAGCAATCAGCCCCAGCATTTT.